The T cell receptor (beta chain) described here comes from a study of blood T cell repertoires in COVID-19. Data came from immunoSEQ multiplex PCR; TCRdb stores just in-frame clones and leaves some out. Found here are more than 450,000 clones, 75% to 90% of them singletons; the top ten hold roughly 0.7%. Germline loops: CDR1 MNHEY, CDR2 SVGAGI. Trimming cost V 2 bases and J 6 bases, with 17 bases left between them. The CDR3 covers 16 residues. Input material: PBMCs or T cells enriched from blood (not recorded which). This chain joins TRBV6-5 and TRBJ2-1; a possible D gene is TRBD1 (6 bases). This TCR was sampled from a woman aged 18-29 years who had recovered from COVID-19. The CDR3: CASSYLKRQVGNEQFF. The CDR3, as DNA: TGTGCCAGCAGTTACCTAAAGAGACAGGTCGGCAATGAGCAGTTCTTC.